Below are 14 T cell receptor beta chains sequenced from a single sample in a study of PD-L1 blockade in urothelial cancer. Profiled with immunoSEQ multiplex PCR; TCRdb holds only in-frame clones, not every one. Altogether 50,000 to 55,000 clones are present, approximately 77% being singletons, with the ten largest covering approximately 3.6%. The sequenced sample was PBMCs, obtained around atezolizumab (anti-PD-L1) treatment. Every receptor here comes from a man between 65 and 85 years old with urothelial cancer.

The CDR3 nucleotides are TGTGCCAGCACCCTAAACGGGAATGAGCAGTTCTTC. Its translation is CASTLNGNEQFF. The V and J genes are TRBV7-2 and TRBJ2-1; D is ambiguous. The CDR3 has 12 amino acids. Germline CDR1 and CDR2: SGHTA and FQGNSA. Trimming left V 7 bases short and J 7 bases short, with 11 bases between.

The chain links TRBV5-1 to TRBJ2-2; 10 positions agree with TRBD1. The trim removed 3 bases at V and 0 bases at J, leaving 2 bases unmatched. The CDR3 sequence is 16 residues long. Germline CDR1 reads SGHRS; CDR2 reads YFSETQ. The DNA of the CDR3 is TGCGCCAGCAGCTCGGACAGGGGGACGAACACCGGGGAGCTGTTTTTT. Its protein product is CASSSDRGTNTGELFF.

The chain joins TRBV7-2 to TRBJ1-4; D gene unclear. CDR1 is SGHTA, CDR2 FQGNSA, per germline. Trimming cost V 3 bases and J 0 bases, with 8 bases left between them. CDR3 length: 15 amino acids. The CDR3 here is CASSLLLATNEKLFF. CDR3 DNA: TGTGCCAGCAGCTTGTTACTTGCAACTAATGAAAAACTGTTTTTT. Combining the CDR3 with reference TRBV7-2 and TRBJ1-4 gives the whole variable domain GAGVSQSPSNKVTEKGKDVELRCDPISGHTALYWYRQSLGQGLEFLIYFQGNSAPDKSGLPSDRFSAERTGGSVSTLTIQRTQQEDSAVYLCASSLLLATNEKLFFGSGTQLSVL.

The chain links TRBV6-6 to TRBJ1-6, with D maybe TRBD1 (5 bases). Germline-derived CDR1 and CDR2 are MNHNY and SVGAGI (reference sequence). CDR3 size: 15 residues. Trimming took off 0 bases at V and 9 bases at J, with 12 bases between the two ends. The CDR3 region has the DNA TGTGCCAGCAGTTACTCTCAGGGAAGTGTTTCACCCCTCCACTTT. This codes for CASSYSQGSVSPLHF.

The chain is built from TRBV5-1 and TRBJ2-1; perhaps TRBD2 as D (5 bases). CDR1 is SGHRS, CDR2 YFSETQ, per germline. CDR3 size: 14 residues. V was cut by 1 base and J by 8 bases, with 13 bases left in between. This chain's CDR3 is CASSLTQLRDEQFF. Written as DNA, the CDR3 is TGCGCCAGCAGCTTGACGCAGCTGAGGGATGAGCAGTTCTTC.

V and J are TRBV7-8 and TRBJ2-7; 9 bases line up with TRBD2. CDR3 length: 13 amino acids. V lost 4 bases and J lost 3; bases outside the gene matches: 1. Germline assignment: CDR1 SGHVS and CDR2 FQNEAQ. The CDR3 loop is CASSWREGYEQYF. CDR3 in DNA: TGTGCCAGCAGCTGGCGGGAGGGCTACGAGCAGTACTTC.

The J gene is TRBJ2-1, the V gene TRBV19, with TRBD1 matching 8 bases. From germline, CDR1 is LNHDA and CDR2 SQIVND (reference sequence). The CDR3 length is 14 residues. Losses at the gene ends were 8 bases for V and 7 bases for J; bases not matched to a gene: 10. This CDR3 is CASRVARGLNEQFF. CDR3 DNA: TGTGCCAGTCGGGTGGCCAGGGGGCTGAATGAGCAGTTCTTC.

The rearrangement joins TRBV29-1 to TRBJ1-4; a weak D match, TRBD1 (5 bases). The CDR3 runs 14 residues. V shed 7 bases and J shed 3 bases, with 15 bases lying between them. Germline values: CDR1 SQVTM, CDR2 ANQGSEA. As DNA, the CDR3 is TGCAGCGCCCGGGTTGGGGCGGCTAATGAAAAACTGTTTTTT. Amino acids: CSARVGAANEKLFF.

The rearrangement joins TRBV19 to TRBJ2-5; 8 bases map to TRBD2. Trimming at V came to 5 bases and at J to 5 bases, leaving 10 bases not matched to a gene. CDR1 LNHDA and CDR2 SQIVND come from the germline V gene (reference sequence). The length of the CDR3 is 15 residues. The CDR3: CASSRNGRAVETQYF. CDR3 bases: TGTGCCAGTAGTCGGAACGGGAGGGCCGTGGAGACCCAGTACTTC. Supplemented by reference TRBV19 and TRBJ2-5, the full variable domain reads DGGITQSPKYLFRKEGQNVTLSCEQNLNHDAMYWYRQDPGQGLRLIYYSQIVNDFQKGDIAEGYSVSREKKESFPLTVTSAQKNPTAFYLCASSRNGRAVETQYFGPGTRLLVL.

This clone was found a few times. The chain is built from TRBV11-3 and TRBJ2-6; TRBD1 aligns across 7 bases. Germline CDR1 is SGHNT and CDR2 is YENEEA. The CDR3 sequence is 15 residues long. The V gene end was trimmed by 5 bases and the J gene end by 0 bases; junction bases not matched to a gene: 1. The CDR3, as DNA: TGTGCCAGCAGCCACAGGGGCTCTGGGGCCAACGTCCTGACTTTC. Translating it yields CASSHRGSGANVLTF.

The chain is built from TRBV18 and TRBJ2-7; D call uncertain. Trimming pared 3 bases from V and 3 bases from J, leaving 12 bases between. The CDR3 sequence is 14 residues long. CDR1 is KGHSH, CDR2 LQKENI, per germline. CDR3 bases: TGTGCCAGCTCACCTGGCCGGAGCCTCTACGAGCAGTACTTC. Translation: CASSPGRSLYEQYF.

The chain links TRBV19 to TRBJ2-2; TRBD2 might be the D (6 bases). There are 15 residues in the CDR3. Germline-derived CDR1 and CDR2 are LNHDA and SQIVND (reference sequence). Trimming took off 2 bases at V and 0 bases at J, with 7 bases between the two ends. The CDR3 DNA follows: TGTGCCAGTAGTATAACTAGCTCGAACACCGGGGAGCTGTTTTTT. It yields the protein CASSITSSNTGELFF.

The chain employs TRBV7-7 and TRBJ1-5; 8 bases align to TRBD1. Trimming at V came to 1 base and at J to 6 bases, leaving 17 bases not matched to a gene. Germline loops: CDR1 SSHAT, CDR2 FNYEAQ (reference sequence). This CDR3 spans 19 amino acids. The CDR3 reads CASSLGGGQGAFYCQPQHF. In nucleotides, the CDR3 is TGTGCCAGCAGCTTAGGAGGAGGCCAGGGGGCGTTTTATTGTCAGCCCCAGCATTTT.

The rearrangement joins TRBV7-8 to TRBJ1-1; D perhaps matches TRBD1 (5 bases). Trimming took off 5 bases at V and 5 bases at J, with 12 bases between the two ends. This CDR3 is 13 amino acids long. Germline values: CDR1 SGHVS, CDR2 FQNEAQ. The CDR3 here is CASSQRGRTEAFF. The CDR3 nucleotides are TGTGCCAGCAGCCAAAGGGGTAGAACTGAAGCTTTCTTT.